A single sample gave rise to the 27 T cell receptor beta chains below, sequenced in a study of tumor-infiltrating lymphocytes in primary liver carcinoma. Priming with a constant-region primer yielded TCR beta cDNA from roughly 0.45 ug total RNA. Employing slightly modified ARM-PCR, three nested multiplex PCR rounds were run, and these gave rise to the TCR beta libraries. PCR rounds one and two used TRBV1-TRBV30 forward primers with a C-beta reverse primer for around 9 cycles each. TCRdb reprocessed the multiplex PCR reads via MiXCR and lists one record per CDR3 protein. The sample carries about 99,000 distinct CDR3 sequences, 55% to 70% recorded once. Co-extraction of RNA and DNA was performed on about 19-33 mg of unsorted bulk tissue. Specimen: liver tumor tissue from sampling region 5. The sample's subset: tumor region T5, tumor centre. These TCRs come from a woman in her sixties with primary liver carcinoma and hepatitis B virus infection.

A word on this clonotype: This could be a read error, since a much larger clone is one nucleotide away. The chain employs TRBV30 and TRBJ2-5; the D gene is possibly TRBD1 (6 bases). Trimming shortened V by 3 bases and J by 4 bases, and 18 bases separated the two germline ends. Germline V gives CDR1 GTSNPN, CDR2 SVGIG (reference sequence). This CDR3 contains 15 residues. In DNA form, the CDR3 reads TGTGCCTGGAGCCCCAGGTGGGGGCTGGGAGAGACCCAGTACTTC. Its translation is CAWSPRWGLGETQYF.

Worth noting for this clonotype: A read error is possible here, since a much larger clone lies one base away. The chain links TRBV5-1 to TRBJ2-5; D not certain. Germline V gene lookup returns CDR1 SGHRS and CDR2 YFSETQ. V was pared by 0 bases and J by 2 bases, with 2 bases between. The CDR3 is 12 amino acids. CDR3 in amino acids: CASSLEQETQYF. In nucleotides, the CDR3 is TGCGCCAGCAGCTTGGAGCAAGAGACCCAGTACTTC.

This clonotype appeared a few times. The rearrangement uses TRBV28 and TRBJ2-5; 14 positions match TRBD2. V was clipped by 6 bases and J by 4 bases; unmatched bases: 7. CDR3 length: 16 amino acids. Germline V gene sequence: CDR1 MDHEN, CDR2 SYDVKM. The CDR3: CASSSGTSGSRETQYF. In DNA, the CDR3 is TGTGCCAGCAGCTCTGGGACTAGCGGGAGTAGAGAGACCCAGTACTTC. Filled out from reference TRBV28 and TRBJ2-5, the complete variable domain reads DVKVTQSSRYLVKRTGEKVFLECVQDMDHENMFWYRQDPGLGLRLIYFSYDVKMKEKGDIPEGYSVSREKKERFSLILESASTNQTSMYLCASSSGTSGSRETQYFGPGTRLLVL.

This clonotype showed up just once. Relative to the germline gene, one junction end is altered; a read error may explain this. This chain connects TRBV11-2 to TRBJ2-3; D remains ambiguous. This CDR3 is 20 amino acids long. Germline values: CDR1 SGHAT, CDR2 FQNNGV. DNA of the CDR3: TGTGCCATCAGCCTCTACGCAATAGGGCTAGTGGCCCAAAGCACAGATACGCAGTATTTT. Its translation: CAISLYAIGLVAQSTDTQYF.

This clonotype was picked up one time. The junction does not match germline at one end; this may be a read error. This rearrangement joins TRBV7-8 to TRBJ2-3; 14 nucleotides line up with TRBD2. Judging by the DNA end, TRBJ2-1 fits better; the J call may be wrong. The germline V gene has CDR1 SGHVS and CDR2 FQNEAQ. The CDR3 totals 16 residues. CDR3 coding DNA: TGTGCCAGCAACTTAGTTGGGACTAGCGGGAGTATTGAGCAGTTCTTC. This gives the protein CASNLVGTSGSIEQFF.

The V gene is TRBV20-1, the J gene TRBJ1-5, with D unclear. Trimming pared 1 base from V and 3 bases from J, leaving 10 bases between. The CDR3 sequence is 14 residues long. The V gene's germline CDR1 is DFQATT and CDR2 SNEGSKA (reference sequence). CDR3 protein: CSARGRLPNQPQHF. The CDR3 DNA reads TGCAGTGCTAGAGGGCGGCTGCCCAATCAGCCCCAGCATTTT.

This chain's CDR3 is CASSPLSGHGDTGELFF. For the CDR3, the DNA is TGTGCCAGCAGCCCCCTTTCCGGACATGGTGATACCGGGGAGCTGTTTTTT. The rearrangement links TRBV11-2 to TRBJ2-2; possibly TRBD1 for D (5 bases). V was shortened by 5 bases and J by 5 bases, with 21 bases between the two germline ends. The CDR3 runs to 17 residues. The germline gives CDR1 SGHAT, CDR2 FQNNGV. Based on the CDR3 plus reference TRBV11-2 and TRBJ2-2, the full variable domain is EAGVAQSPRYKIIEKRQSVAFWCNPISGHATLYWYQQILGQGPKLLIQFQNNGVVDDSQLPKDRFSAERLKGVDSTLKIQPAKLEDSAVYLCASSPLSGHGDTGELFFGEGSRLTVL.

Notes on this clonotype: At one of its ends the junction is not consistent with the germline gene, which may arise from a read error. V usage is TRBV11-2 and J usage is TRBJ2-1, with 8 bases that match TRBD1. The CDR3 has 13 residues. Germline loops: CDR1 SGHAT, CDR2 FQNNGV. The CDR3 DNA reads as TGTACCTCCACCTTGGACAGGGACGATGAACAGTTCTTC. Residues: CTSTLDRDDEQFF.

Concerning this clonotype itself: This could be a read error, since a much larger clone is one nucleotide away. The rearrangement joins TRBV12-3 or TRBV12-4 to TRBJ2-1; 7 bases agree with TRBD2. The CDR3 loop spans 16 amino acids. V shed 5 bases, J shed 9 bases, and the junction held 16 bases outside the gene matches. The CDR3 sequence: CASSDPGTNLVSEQFF. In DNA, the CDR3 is TGTGCCAGCAGTGACCCCGGGACTAACCTGGTCAGTGAGCAGTTCTTC.

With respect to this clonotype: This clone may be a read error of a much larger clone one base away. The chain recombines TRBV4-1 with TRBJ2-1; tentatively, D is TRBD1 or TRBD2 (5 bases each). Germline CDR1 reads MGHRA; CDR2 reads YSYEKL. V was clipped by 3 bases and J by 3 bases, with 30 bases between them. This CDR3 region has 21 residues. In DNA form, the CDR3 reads TGCGCCAGCAGCCATCCCAAGGGGCTAGTGGGAGCGGTAGAGAGCTACAATGAGCAGTTCTTC. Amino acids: CASSHPKGLVGAVESYNEQFF.

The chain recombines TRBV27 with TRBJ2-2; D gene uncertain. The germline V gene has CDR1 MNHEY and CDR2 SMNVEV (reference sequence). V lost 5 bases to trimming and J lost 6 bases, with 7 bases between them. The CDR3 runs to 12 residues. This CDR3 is CASSGFSGELFF. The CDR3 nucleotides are TGTGCCAGCAGTGGATTCTCCGGGGAGCTGTTTTTT.

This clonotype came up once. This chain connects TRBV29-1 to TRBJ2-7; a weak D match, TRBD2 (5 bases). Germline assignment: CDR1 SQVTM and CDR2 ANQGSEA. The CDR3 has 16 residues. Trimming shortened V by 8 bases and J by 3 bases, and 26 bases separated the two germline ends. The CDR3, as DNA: TGCAGCCTTGGTTTTTTTTCCGCGACTAACATCTACGAGCAGTACTTC. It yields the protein CSLGFFSATNIYEQYF.

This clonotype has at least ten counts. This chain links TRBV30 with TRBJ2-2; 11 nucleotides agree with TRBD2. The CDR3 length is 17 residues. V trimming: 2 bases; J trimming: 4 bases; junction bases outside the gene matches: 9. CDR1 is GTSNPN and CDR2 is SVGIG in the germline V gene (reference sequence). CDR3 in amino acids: CAWSRPETSGVTGELFF. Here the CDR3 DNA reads TGTGCCTGGAGTCGTCCCGAGACTAGCGGGGTCACCGGGGAGCTGTTTTTT.

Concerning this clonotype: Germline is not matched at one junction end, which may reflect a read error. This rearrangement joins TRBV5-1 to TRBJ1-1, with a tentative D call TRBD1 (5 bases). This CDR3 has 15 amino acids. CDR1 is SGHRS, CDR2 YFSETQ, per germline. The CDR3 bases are TGCCCCAGCAGCTCTGACGGGGGAGTGGGGACTGAAGCTTTCTTT. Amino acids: CPSSSDGGVGTEAFF.

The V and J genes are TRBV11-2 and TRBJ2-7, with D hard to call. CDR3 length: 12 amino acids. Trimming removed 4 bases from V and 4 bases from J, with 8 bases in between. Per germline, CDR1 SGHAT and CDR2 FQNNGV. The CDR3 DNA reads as TGTGCCAGCAGCTCCATGGATTACGAGCAGTACTTC. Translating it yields CASSSMDYEQYF.

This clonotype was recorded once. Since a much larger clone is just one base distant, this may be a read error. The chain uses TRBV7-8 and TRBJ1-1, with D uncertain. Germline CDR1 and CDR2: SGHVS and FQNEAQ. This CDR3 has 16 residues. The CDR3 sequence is CASSFREPGLNAEAFF. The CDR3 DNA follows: TGTGCCAGCAGCTTCCGGGAGCCGGGGTTGAACGCTGAAGCTTTCTTT.

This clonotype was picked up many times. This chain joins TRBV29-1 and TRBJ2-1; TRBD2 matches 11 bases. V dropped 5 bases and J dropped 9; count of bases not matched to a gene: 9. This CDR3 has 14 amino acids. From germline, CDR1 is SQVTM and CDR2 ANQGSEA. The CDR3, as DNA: TGCAGCGTTAACCCGGGACTAGCGGTCGTTGAGCAGTTCTTC. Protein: CSVNPGLAVVEQFF.

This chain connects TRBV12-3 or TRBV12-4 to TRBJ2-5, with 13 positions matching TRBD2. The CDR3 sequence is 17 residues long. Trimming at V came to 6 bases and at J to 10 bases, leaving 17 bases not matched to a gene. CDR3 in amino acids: CASRILAGGPKVEDQYF. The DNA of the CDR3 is TGTGCCAGCAGAATACTAGCGGGAGGGCCAAAAGTAGAAGACCAGTACTTC.

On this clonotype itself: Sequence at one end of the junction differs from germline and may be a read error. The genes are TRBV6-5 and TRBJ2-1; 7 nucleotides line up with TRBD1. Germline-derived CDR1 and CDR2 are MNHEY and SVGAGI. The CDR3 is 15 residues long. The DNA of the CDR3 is TGTGCCATTACCCCCACCGGACAGGCATACAGTGAGCAGTTCTTC. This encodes CAITPTGQAYSEQFF.

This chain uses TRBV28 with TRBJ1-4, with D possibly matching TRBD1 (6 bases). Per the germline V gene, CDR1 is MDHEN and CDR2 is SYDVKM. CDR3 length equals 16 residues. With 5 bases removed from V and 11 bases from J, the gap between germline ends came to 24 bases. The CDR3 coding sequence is TGTGCCAGCAGTCTAGAACTCCGGGTCAGGACAGAGAAACTGTTTTTT. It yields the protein CASSLELRVRTEKLFF.

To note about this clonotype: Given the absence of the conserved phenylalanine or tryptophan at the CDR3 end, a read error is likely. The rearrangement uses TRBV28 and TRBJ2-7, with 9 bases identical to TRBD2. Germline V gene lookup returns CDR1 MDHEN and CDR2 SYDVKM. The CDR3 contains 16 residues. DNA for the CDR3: TGTACCAGCAGTTTGGCGGGAGCGGGAGGCAGCTACGAGCAGTACATC. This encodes CTSSLAGAGGSYEQYI.

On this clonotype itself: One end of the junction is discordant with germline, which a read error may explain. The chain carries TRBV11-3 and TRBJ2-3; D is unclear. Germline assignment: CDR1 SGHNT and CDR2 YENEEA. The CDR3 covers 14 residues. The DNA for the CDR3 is TGTGCCAGCAGCCCAGAAGGTAGCACAAATACGCAGTATTTT. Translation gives CASSPEGSTNTQYF.

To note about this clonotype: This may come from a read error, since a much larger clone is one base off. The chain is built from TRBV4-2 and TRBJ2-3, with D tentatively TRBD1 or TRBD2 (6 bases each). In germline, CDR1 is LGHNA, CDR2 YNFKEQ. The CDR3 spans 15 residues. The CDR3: CARSQGGLAEGTQYF. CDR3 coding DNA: TGTGCCAGGAGCCAAGGGGGACTGGCCGAAGGTACGCAGTATTTT.

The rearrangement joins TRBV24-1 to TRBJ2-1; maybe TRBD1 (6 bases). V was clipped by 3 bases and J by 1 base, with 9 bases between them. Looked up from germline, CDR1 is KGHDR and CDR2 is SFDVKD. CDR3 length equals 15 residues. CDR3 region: CATSDPDRSYNEQFF. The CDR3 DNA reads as TGTGCCACCAGTGATCCAGACAGGTCCTACAATGAGCAGTTCTTC.

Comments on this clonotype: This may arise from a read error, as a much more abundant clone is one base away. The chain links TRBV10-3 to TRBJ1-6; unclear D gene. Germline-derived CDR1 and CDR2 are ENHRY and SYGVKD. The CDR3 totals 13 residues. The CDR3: CPISENNGTPLHF. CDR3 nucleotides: TGTCCCATCAGTGAAAATAACGGAACACCCCTCCACTTT.

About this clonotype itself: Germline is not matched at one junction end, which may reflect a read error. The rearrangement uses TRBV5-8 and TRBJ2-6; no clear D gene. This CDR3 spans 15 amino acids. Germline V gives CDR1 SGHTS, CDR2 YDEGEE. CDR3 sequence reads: CASSLTLSRANVMTF. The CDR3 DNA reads TGTGCCAGCAGCTTGACCCTTTCTAGGGCCAACGTCATGACTTTC. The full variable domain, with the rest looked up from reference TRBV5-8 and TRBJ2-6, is EAGVTQSPTHLIKTRGQQATLRCSPISGHTSVYWYQQALGLGLQFLLWYDEGEERNRGNFPPRFSGRQFPNYSSELNVNALELEDSALYLCASSLTLSRANVMTFGAGSRLTVL.

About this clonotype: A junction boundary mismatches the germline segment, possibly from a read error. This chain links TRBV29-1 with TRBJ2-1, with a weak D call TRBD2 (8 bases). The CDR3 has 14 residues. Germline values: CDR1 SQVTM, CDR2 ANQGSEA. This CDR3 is CSAAGGQHFNEQFF. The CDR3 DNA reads TGTAGCGCTGCGGGGGGACAGCATTTCAATGAGCAGTTCTTC.